Here is one T cell receptor beta chain with its context. The sample comes from a study of blood T cell repertoires in COVID-19. Study information: There were acute and convalescent COVID-19 samples, and they came from the United States, Italy and Spain. Nucleic acid was either cDNA or gDNA, and it came from T cells, B-cell-depleted T cells, or PBMCs.

Under the authors' procedure: Reference gene primers were amplified, and this amplification served to estimate nucleated cell counts. The data were produced by immunoSEQ multiplex PCR, yet TCRdb's version contains in-frame clones alone and is incomplete. The V and J calls and clone size come from that table; D and trimming were worked out from the DNA. The sample comprises about 410,000 clones, about nine tenths of which are singletons, and approximately 1.5% rests with the top ten. V shed 0 bases and J 5 bases; nucleotides not matched to a gene: 0. The CDR3 runs to 15 residues. The V gene's germline CDR1 is SGHNT and CDR2 YYREEE (reference sequence).

The chain has TRBV5-4 and TRBJ2-5; 14 nucleotides match TRBD2. Sequencing was carried out using peripheral blood. The source is a woman in her twenties or thirties with active or convalescent COVID-19. The CDR3: CASSLGLAGGETQYF. Here the CDR3 DNA reads TGTGCCAGCAGCTTGGGACTAGCGGGGGGGGAGACCCAGTACTTC. Full variable domain (missing parts from reference TRBV5-4 and TRBJ2-5): ETGVTQSPTHLIKTRGQQVTLRCSSQSGHNTVSWYQQALGQGPQFIFQYYREEENGRGNFPPRFSGLQFPNYSSELNVNALELDDSALYLCASSLGLAGGETQYFGPGTRLLVL.